Below, 10 T cell receptor beta chains from the same sample are listed, as sequenced in a study of blood T cell repertoires in COVID-19. The method was immunoSEQ multiplex PCR; TCRdb's version includes in-frame clones alone and lacks a portion of them. This sample carries about 320,000 clones, 90% to 95% of them seen once, and the ten largest clones take around 3.9%. The sequencing sample was made of PBMCs or T cells enriched from blood (not recorded which). All receptors come from a woman between 25 and 40 years old who had been exposed to COVID-19.

The chain links TRBV5-1 to TRBJ2-1; TRBD2 matches at 10 bases. The length of the CDR3 is 16 residues. Germline lookup yields CDR1 SGHRS and CDR2 YFSETQ. The V segment lost 3 bases and the J segment 4 bases; nucleotides outside the gene matches: 7. The CDR3 is CASSSHLAGVYNEQFF. CDR3 sequence (DNA): TGCGCCAGCAGCTCCCATCTAGCGGGGGTTTACAATGAGCAGTTCTTC.

This chain connects TRBV2 to TRBJ1-2; 9 bases are shared with TRBD1. Trimming removed 4 bases from V and 6 bases from J; junction bases left unmatched: 6. There are 14 residues in the CDR3. Per germline, CDR1 SNHLY and CDR2 FYNNEI. CDR3 DNA: TGTGCCAGCAGTGTCATGGACAGGGGCCATGGCTACACCTTC. Protein product: CASSVMDRGHGYTF.

The chain joins TRBV7-2 to TRBJ1-1; the D gene is possibly TRBD1 (5 bases). Germline V gives CDR1 SGHTA, CDR2 FQGNSA. CDR3 length: 15 residues. The V end was cut by 3 bases, the J end by 3 bases, with 14 bases between. The CDR3 is CASSLGGAPDTEAFF. Written as DNA, the CDR3 is TGTGCCAGCAGCTTGGGAGGGGCGCCCGACACTGAAGCTTTCTTT.

This clone was seen only once. The V call is TRBV10-3, the J call TRBJ1-5; D is ambiguous. V lost 3 bases and J lost 6, with 15 bases in between. Looked up from germline, CDR1 is ENHRY and CDR2 is SYGVKD. The length of the CDR3 is 15 residues. Written as DNA, the CDR3 is TGTGCCATCAGTGACTACGAGTTTGAGCGTCAGCCCCAGCATTTT. Translated: CAISDYEFERQPQHF.

The chain links TRBV7-6 to TRBJ1-1; tentative D call: TRBD1 (6 bases). CDR1 and CDR2 (germline): SGHVS, FNYEAQ. This CDR3 region has 15 residues. V lost 5 bases, J lost 3 bases, and 16 bases lay in between. As DNA, the CDR3 is TGTGCCAGCAGCCGGAAACAGGGAGGGTACACTGAAGCTTTCTTT. Encoded protein: CASSRKQGGYTEAFF.

The rearrangement links TRBV19 to TRBJ2-1; 9 nucleotides match TRBD2. Germline-derived CDR1 and CDR2 are LNHDA and SQIVND (reference sequence). The V segment lost 7 bases and the J segment 2 bases; nucleotides outside the gene matches: 6. The CDR3 has 15 residues. CDR3 protein: CASTRGGGPYNEQFF. The CDR3 DNA follows: TGTGCCAGTACCCGCGGGGGGGGCCCCTACAATGAGCAGTTCTTC.

As concerns this clone: Relative to the germline gene, one junction end is altered; a read error may explain this. This sequence joins TRBV19 and TRBJ2-3; 9 positions match TRBD1. This CDR3 spans 16 amino acids. Germline-derived CDR1 and CDR2 are LNHDA and SQIVND (reference sequence). The CDR3 loop reads CASSVDDRGESDTQYF. The CDR3 coding sequence is TGTGCCAGTAGTGTAGATGACAGGGGGGAGTCAGATACGCAGTATTTT. Supplemented by reference TRBV19 and TRBJ2-3, the full variable domain reads DGGITQSPKYLFRKEGQNVTLSCEQNLNHDAMYWYRQDPGQGLRLIYYSQIVNDFQKGDIAEGYSVSREKKESFPLTVTSAQKNPTAFYLCASSVDDRGESDTQYFGPGTRLTVL.

This clone came up once. This chain connects TRBV30 to TRBJ2-2; no reliable D call. V was pared by 4 bases and J by 2 bases, with 14 bases between. This CDR3 spans 15 amino acids. CDR1 GTSNPN and CDR2 SVGIG come from the germline V gene (reference sequence). The CDR3 sequence is CAWNEANVNTGELFF. CDR3 nucleotide sequence: TGTGCCTGGAATGAGGCAAACGTTAACACCGGGGAGCTGTTTTTT.

The chain uses TRBV11-3 and TRBJ2-7; D gene uncertain. The CDR3 loop spans 13 amino acids. CDR1 is SGHNT and CDR2 is YENEEA in the germline V gene. The germline V and J ends were trimmed by 2 bases and 5 bases, with 10 bases remaining between them. This CDR3 is CASSLSPYDEQYF. As DNA, the CDR3 is TGTGCCAGCAGCTTATCCCCTTATGACGAGCAGTACTTC.

A remark on this clone: A junction boundary mismatches the germline segment, possibly from a read error. This chain uses TRBV6-2 or TRBV6-3 with TRBJ2-3; D possibly corresponds to TRBD2 (5 bases). The CDR3 runs to 11 residues. Germline V lookup: CDR1 MNHEY, CDR2 SVGEGT. The CDR3 DNA reads as TGTGCCAGCAGTTATTCGTGGGGAGCCCTTTTT. Translated: CASSYSWGALF.